The clone carrying this TCR beta chain was counted only a few times. The data were taken from a study of identical twins. The germline CDR1 and CDR2 sequences are MGHRA and YSYEKL. With 0 bases removed from V and 10 bases from J, the gap between germline ends came to 12 bases. The CDR3 sequence is 13 residues long. TCRdb redid the calling of the 5' RACE reads with MiXCR, one entry per CDR3 protein. This table holds about 700,000 distinct CDR3 sequences, 5.5% to 6.5% found once. The rearrangement links TRBV4-1 to TRBJ1-1; D gene ambiguous. Sequences were obtained from naive T cells sorted from blood. This sequence originates from a man in his late teens or twenties in good health. The CDR3 sequence: CASSQDFGGRAFF. The DNA for the CDR3 is TGCGCCAGCAGCCAAGATTTTGGCGGTAGAGCTTTCTTT.